This T cell receptor (beta chain) was profiled in a study of response to subunit inactivated influenza vaccine. The CDR3 is 17 residues long. Germline V gives CDR1 LGHNA, CDR2 YSLEER. V lost 3 bases and J lost 6; bases outside the gene matches: 13. TCRdb re-derived calls from the RT-PCR reads in MiXCR, one entry per CDR3 protein. Altogether fewer than 700,000 distinct CDR3 sequences are present, 10% to 15% being singletons, with the ten largest covering around 12%. The chain is built from TRBV4-3 and TRBJ2-4, with 8 bases matching TRBD2. This TCR came from a man aged 50 or older who received an inactivated influenza vaccine. The sequencing used PBMCs from blood, collected roughly 46 days after vaccination. Here the CDR3 reads CASSHNQLRSGGNIQYF. The CDR3 nucleotides read TGCGCCAGCAGCCATAATCAACTCCGGAGCGGGGGAAACATTCAGTACTTC.